This T cell receptor (beta chain) was observed in a study of T cells in Graves' hyperthyroidism and ophthalmopathy. Study results and caveats: Researchers found most expanded thyroid clonotypes above 0.001 in blood as well.

Using RNA transcripts as the source, TCR beta CDR3 regions were amplified. The HTBI primer set was used in a first-round RT-PCR of the TCR CDR3. TCRdb reanalysed the multiplex PCR reads using MiXCR and keeps one entry per CDR3 protein. The profile shows 450,000 to 650,000 distinct CDR3 sequences, roughly 15% of them singletons. Ophthalmopathy in the patients scored at least 3 on Clinical Activity Score and at least 4 on NOSPECS grade, lasting under 3 months. Worth noting for this clonotype: Its antigen is unknown.

This TCR was recovered from a woman aged 18-29 years with Graves' ophthalmopathy. The sequenced material came from blood.

The DNA for the CDR3 is TGTGCCAGCAGCCAAGGGACAGGGTCTCAGCCCCAGCATTTT. It encodes CASSQGTGSQPQHF. J is TRBJ1-5 and V is TRBV3-1; 8 positions match TRBD1. The CDR3 is 14 residues long. Unmatched junction bases numbered 2, after V lost 1 base and J lost 6 bases. CDR1 LGHDT and CDR2 YNNKEL come from the germline V gene (reference sequence).